The following is a T cell receptor (beta chain) sequence with its context. Its antigen remains unknown. The data were taken from a study of T cell repertoires in cytomegalovirus infection. V lost 9 bases to trimming and J lost 6 bases; unmatched junction nucleotides: 15. Germline V CDR1 and CDR2: MNHNS, SASEGT. This CDR3 region has 17 residues. Broader study findings: Across the ex vivo response, the dominant clonotypes were HLA-C-restricted CMV-specific TCR beta clonotypes.

Each CDR3 protein gets one entry after TCRdb re-called the reads with MiXCR. Of roughly 500,000 distinct CDR3 sequences in the sample, about 42% are singletons; the top ten hold about 45%. The clonotype was recovered from a human donor in good health (CMV status not recorded). Some clones in this sample may be carry-over from other donors' samples. The gene calls are TRBV6-1 and TRBJ1-5; TRBD1 matches 12 bases. Here the sequenced sample was cultured PBMCs, taken from culture after CMV antigen stimulation. DNA for the CDR3: TGTGCCAGTACCCGGGACAGGGGGCGCGGAGGGGTTCAGCCCCAGCATTTT. It encodes CASTRDRGRGGVQPQHF.